The clone carrying this T cell receptor beta chain was recorded at least ten times. What it binds is not known. In germline, CDR1 is SGHRS, CDR2 YFSETQ. The CDR3 covers 16 residues. Germline trimming cut 0 bases from V and 6 bases from J; bases unmatched to any gene: 8. This record belongs to a study of breast tumors, draining lymph nodes, adjacent tissues. The lymph nodes were axillary draining lymph nodes from breast cancer patients. TCRdb independently ran MiXCR on the multiplex PCR reads; one entry per CDR3 protein. Here the sample spans some 150,000 distinct CDR3 sequences, around 24% being singletons. Study findings and constraints: Compared with lymph nodes, tumors were less diverse; compared with nontumor tissue, more. Findings are consistent with lymph node origin and intratumoral expansion of most tumor T cells. Luminal-like breast cancer showed significantly higher tumor–nontumor repertoire similarity than basal-like. Data only fit, rather than demonstrated, lymph node origin of most tumor T cells.

The TCR was taken from a female donor with breast cancer. Some clones in this sample may be carry-over from other donors' samples. The sequenced material came from axillary lymph node tissue. V usage is TRBV5-1 and J usage is TRBJ2-3; TRBD2 matches 9 bases. CDR3 sequence (DNA): TGCGCCAGCAGCTTGGGGTTACTAGCGGGTACGGATACGCAGTATTTT. Protein product: CASSLGLLAGTDTQYF.